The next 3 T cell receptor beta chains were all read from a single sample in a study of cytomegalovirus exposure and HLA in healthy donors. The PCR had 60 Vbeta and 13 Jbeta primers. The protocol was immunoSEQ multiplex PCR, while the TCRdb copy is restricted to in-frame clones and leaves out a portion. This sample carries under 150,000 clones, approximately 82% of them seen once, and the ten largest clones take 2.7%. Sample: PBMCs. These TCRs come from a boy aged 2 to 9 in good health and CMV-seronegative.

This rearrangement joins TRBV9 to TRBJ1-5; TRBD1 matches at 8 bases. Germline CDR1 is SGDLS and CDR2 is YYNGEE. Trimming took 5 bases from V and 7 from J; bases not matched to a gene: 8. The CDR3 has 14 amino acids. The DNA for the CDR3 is TGTGCCAGCAGTGCAGGGGGCGCGGGGCAGCCCCAGCATTTT. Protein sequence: CASSAGGAGQPQHF. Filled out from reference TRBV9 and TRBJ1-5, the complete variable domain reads DSGVTQTPKHLITATGQRVTLRCSPRSGDLSVYWYQQSLDQGLQFLIQYYNGEERAKGNILERFSAQQFPDLHSELNLSSLELGDSALYFCASSAGGAGQPQHFGDGTRLSIL.

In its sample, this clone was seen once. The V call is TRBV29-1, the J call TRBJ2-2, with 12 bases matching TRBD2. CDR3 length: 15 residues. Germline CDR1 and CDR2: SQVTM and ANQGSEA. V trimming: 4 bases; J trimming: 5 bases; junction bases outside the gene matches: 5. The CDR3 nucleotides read TGCAGCGTTGGGCTAGCGGGAGGGAGGACCGGGGAGCTGTTTTTT. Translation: CSVGLAGGRTGELFF.

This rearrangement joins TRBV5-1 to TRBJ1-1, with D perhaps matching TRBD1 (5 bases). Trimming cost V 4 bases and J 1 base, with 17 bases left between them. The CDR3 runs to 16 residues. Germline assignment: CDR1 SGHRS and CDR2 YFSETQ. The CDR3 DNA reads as TGCGCCAGCAGCCCACCCCGATTAGGGGAGAACACTGAAGCTTTCTTT. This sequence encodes CASSPPRLGENTEAFF.